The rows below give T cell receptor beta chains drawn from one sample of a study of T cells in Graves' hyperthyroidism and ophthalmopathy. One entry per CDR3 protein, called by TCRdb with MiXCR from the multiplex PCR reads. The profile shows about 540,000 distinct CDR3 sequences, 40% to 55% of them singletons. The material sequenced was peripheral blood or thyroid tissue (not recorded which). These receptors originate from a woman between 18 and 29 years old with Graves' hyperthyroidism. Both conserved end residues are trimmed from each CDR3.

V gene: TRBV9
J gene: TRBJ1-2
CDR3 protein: ASSHTDNYGYT

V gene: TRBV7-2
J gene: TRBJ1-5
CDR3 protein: ASSGQENQPQH

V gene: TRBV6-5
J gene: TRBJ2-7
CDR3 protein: ASSYLSGTRSGEQY

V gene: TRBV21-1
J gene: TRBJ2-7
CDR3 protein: ASSRVVEQY

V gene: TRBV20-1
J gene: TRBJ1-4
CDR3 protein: SATRTSGLYNEKLF

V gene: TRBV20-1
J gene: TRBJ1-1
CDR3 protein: SAGEARDTNEAF

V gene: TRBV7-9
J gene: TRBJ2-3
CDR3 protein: ASSSLLAEYSTDTQY

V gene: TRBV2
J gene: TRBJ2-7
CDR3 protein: ASRRDGTYEQY

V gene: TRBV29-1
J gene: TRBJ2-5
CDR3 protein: SVVFGTGQY

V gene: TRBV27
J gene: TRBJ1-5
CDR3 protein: ASSYSGTGDQPQH

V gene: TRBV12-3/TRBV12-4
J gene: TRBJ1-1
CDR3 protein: ASSFGTGLGTEAF

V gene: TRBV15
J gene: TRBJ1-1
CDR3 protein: ATSRIKWGTGEGSF

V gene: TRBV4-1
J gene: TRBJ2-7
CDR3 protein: ASSHPGPSYEQY

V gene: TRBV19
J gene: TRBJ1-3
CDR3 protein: ASSRLADRAINTIY

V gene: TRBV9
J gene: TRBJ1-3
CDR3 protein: ASSVGEGRNTIY

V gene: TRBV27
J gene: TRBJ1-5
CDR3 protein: ASSLSPYQPQH

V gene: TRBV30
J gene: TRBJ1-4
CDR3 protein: AWSSYWPYNEKLF

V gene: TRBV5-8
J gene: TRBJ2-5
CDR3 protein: ASSLESQGETQY

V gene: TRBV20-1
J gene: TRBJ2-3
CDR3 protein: SARDTQSGDTQY

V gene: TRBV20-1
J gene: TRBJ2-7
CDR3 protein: SATDGDSYEQY

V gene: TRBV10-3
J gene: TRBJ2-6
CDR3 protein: ATRTAGANVLT

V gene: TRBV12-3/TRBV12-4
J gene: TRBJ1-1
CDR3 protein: ASSYPSGAVTEAF

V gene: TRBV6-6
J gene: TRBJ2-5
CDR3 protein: ASSEQWAGQETQY

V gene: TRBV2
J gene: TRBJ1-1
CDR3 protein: ASSVRQVRNTEAF

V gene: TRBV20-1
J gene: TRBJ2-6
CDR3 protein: SASEGSGANVLT

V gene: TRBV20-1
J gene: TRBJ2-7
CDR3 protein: SASGDYEQY

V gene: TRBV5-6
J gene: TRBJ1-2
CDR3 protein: ASSPGVAGDRTNYGYT

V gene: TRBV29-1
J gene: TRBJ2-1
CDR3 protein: SVGTGDEQF

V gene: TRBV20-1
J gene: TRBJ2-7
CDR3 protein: SVSGLAGVSEQY

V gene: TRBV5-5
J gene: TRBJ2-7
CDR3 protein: ASSIQAGRNEQY

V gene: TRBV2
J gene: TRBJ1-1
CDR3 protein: ASWTSGTGQNTEAF

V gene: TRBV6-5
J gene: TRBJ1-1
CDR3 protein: ASSYSTNTEAF

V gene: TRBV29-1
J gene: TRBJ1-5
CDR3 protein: SLGPEANQPQH